This T cell receptor (beta chain) is from a study of identical twins. TCRdb re-called the 5' RACE reads with MiXCR, one entry per CDR3 protein. The profile covers some 760,000 distinct CDR3 sequences, with approximately 18% appearing a single time and 10% to 15% taken by the ten largest. Trimming cost V 2 bases and J 3 bases; bases outside gene matches: 9. CDR3 size: 16 residues. Germline CDR1 and CDR2: SGHVS and FNYEAQ. This sample also appeared in a second study, on T cells expressing NK-cell markers. That source notes: CD8+ T cells in roughly six donors included dominant NKG2C+ clonotypes at 1.0-7.0%.

Sequenced input: PBMCs. The clonotype was recovered from a woman under 30 in good health. J is TRBJ2-5 and V is TRBV7-6, with 7 bases matching TRBD2. The CDR3, as DNA: TGTGCCAGCAGCTTATCAAAAGCGGGGACTAAAGAGACCCAGTACTTC. Translated: CASSLSKAGTKETQYF.